This T cell receptor beta chain comes out of a study of identical twins. Broader study findings: Sequences that were out-of-frame, alpha and twin-shared displayed an excess of low generation probability.

On this clonotype itself: Its antigen is still unknown.

Every one of the donors was a healthy Caucasian. TCRdb independently ran MiXCR on the 5' RACE reads; one entry per CDR3 protein. The sample has about 240,000 distinct CDR3 sequences; more than 9.5% are singletons. The CDR3 spans 13 residues. The V gene's germline CDR1 is MNHEY and CDR2 SMNVEV (reference sequence). V lost 5 bases to trimming and J lost 1 base, with 8 bases between them. The same sample was also studied in work on yellow fever vaccine responses in identical twins.

The receptor's source is a woman between 18 and 30 years old in good health. The sequencing input was memory (CD45RO+) T cells sorted from blood. The chain joins TRBV27 to TRBJ2-5, with D hard to call. CDR3 DNA: TGTGCCAGCAGTCAAAACTTCCAAGAGACCCAGTACTTC. Translating it yields CASSQNFQETQYF.